Below are 23 T cell receptor beta chains sequenced from a single sample in a study of cytomegalovirus exposure and HLA in healthy donors. A multiplex PCR was run with 60 Vbeta primers and 13 Jbeta primers. The data were produced by immunoSEQ multiplex PCR, yet TCRdb's version contains in-frame clones alone and is incomplete. The repertoire has around 150,000 clones, 78% of them found once; the top ten carry approximately 1.5%. Sequencing input: PBMCs. The receptors were sampled from a male donor in good health and CMV-seronegative.

In the case of this clone: Other DNA sequences in the sample encode the same CDR3. This sequence joins TRBV4-3 and TRBJ2-3; D is unresolved. The V and J ends lost 0 bases and 0 bases respectively, with 10 bases between them. The CDR3 length is 16 residues. Germline V lookup: CDR1 LGHNA, CDR2 YSLEER. CDR3 region: CASSQDRGGSTDTQYF. The CDR3 DNA reads TGCGCCAGCAGCCAAGATCGCGGTGGTAGCACAGATACGCAGTATTTT.

CDR3: CASSLGQTNTGELFF. The CDR3, as DNA: TGTGCCAGCAGCTTAGGACAGACGAACACCGGGGAGCTGTTTTTT. This chain joins TRBV11-3 and TRBJ2-2, with D perhaps matching TRBD1 (5 bases). The CDR3 is 15 residues long. The germline gives CDR1 SGHNT, CDR2 YENEEA. V lost 1 base to trimming and J lost 0 bases, with 6 bases between them.

To note about this clone: The sample holds other DNA sequences that translate to the same CDR3. The V and J genes are TRBV2 and TRBJ2-5, with TRBD1 identical over 8 bases. The CDR3 length is 13 residues. Germline V CDR1 and CDR2: SNHLY, FYNNEI. Trimming cost V 7 bases and J 4 bases; bases outside gene matches: 5. As DNA, the CDR3 is TGTGCCAGCACAGGGGGCCGAGGAGAGACCCAGTACTTC. The encoded protein is CASTGGRGETQYF.

J is TRBJ2-5 and V is TRBV5-6; D is ambiguous. The J call may be wrong; the DNA end is better matched by TRBJ2-7. This CDR3 contains 11 residues. The germline V gene encodes CDR1 SGHDT and CDR2 YYEEEE. The CDR3 here is CASSIRLEQYF. DNA of the CDR3: TGTGCCAGCAGCATACGACTCGAGCAGTACTTC.

This chain uses TRBV6-1 with TRBJ2-3; possible D gene TRBD2, 5 bases. V was cut by 10 bases and J by 2 bases, with 13 bases left in between. CDR3 length: 13 residues. Germline lookup yields CDR1 MNHNS and CDR2 SASEGT. The CDR3 is CATETRDTDTQYF. Here the CDR3 DNA reads TGTGCCACCGAAACCCGGGACACAGATACGCAGTATTTT.

J is TRBJ1-5 and V is TRBV19, with D unclear. The CDR3 sequence is 18 residues long. CDR1 is LNHDA, CDR2 SQIVND, per germline (reference sequence). V was shortened by 1 base and J by 0 bases, with 16 bases between the two germline ends. This chain's CDR3 is CASSIGRRSDYSNQPQHF. The DNA for the CDR3 is TGTGCCAGTAGTATAGGCAGACGAAGCGATTATAGCAATCAGCCCCAGCATTTT.

The rearrangement uses TRBV5-4 and TRBJ1-1, with TRBD1 matching 7 bases. Germline CDR1 is SGHNT and CDR2 is YYREEE (reference sequence). Germline trimming cut 4 bases from V and 5 bases from J; bases unmatched to any gene: 11. The CDR3 extends over 15 amino acids. CDR3 coding DNA: TGTGCCAGCAGCGCCGTCCCGGCAGGGGGGACTGAAGCTTTCTTT. The encoded protein is CASSAVPAGGTEAFF.

This clone was detected a few times. The chain links TRBV6-5 to TRBJ1-5, with a weak D call TRBD1 (6 bases). The CDR3 is 15 amino acids. Germline CDR1 MNHEY, CDR2 SVGAGI. Between the trimmed V and J ends, which lost 8 bases and 4 bases, there was a span of 18 bases. Here the CDR3 DNA reads TGTGCCAGCGGAATATCGGGACACTCGAATCAGCCCCAGCATTTT. The encoded protein is CASGISGHSNQPQHF.

The chain combines TRBV7-9 with TRBJ2-1, with 13 nucleotides matching TRBD2. The germline V gene has CDR1 SEHNR and CDR2 FQNEAQ (reference sequence). This CDR3 spans 14 amino acids. Unmatched junction bases numbered 4, after V lost 5 bases and J lost 9 bases. The CDR3 region is CASSRTSGGSEQFF. CDR3 nucleotide sequence: TGTGCCAGCAGCCGGACTAGCGGGGGCTCTGAGCAGTTCTTC.

This chain joins TRBV19 and TRBJ2-1; TRBD2 aligns across 16 bases. The CDR3 is 19 amino acids. Unmatched junction bases numbered 15, after V lost 8 bases and J lost 5 bases. Germline V gene data show CDR1 as LNHDA and CDR2 as SQIVND (reference sequence). The CDR3 nucleotides read TGTGCCAGTCGAATAGGGATAGGGGGACTAGCGGGAGGGAACAATGAGCAGTTCTTC. This gives the protein CASRIGIGGLAGGNNEQFF.

This clone has just a few counts. The chain recombines TRBV4-1 with TRBJ2-2; D is perhaps TRBD2 (7 bases). The CDR3 runs 15 residues. Germline V lookup: CDR1 MGHRA, CDR2 YSYEKL. V lost 0 bases to trimming and J lost 7 bases, with 12 bases between them. The CDR3 nucleotides are TGCGCCAGCAGCCAAGATGGGGGGGGGCGCGGGGAGCTGTTTTTT. Its translation: CASSQDGGGRGELFF.

The V call is TRBV9, the J call TRBJ1-5; D perhaps matches TRBD1 (5 bases). The V end lost 2 bases, the J end lost 0 bases, and 6 bases lay between the germline ends. The germline CDR1 and CDR2 sequences are SGDLS and YYNGEE. The CDR3 spans 14 residues. The CDR3: CASSVGLSNQPQHF. As DNA, the CDR3 is TGTGCCAGCAGCGTGGGACTTAGCAATCAGCCCCAGCATTTT.

This clone was detected once. The gene calls are TRBV10-3 and TRBJ2-2; TRBD1 matches 10 bases. The CDR3 runs to 14 residues. Unmatched junction bases numbered 4, after V lost 7 bases and J lost 5 bases. Germline CDR1 reads ENHRY; CDR2 reads SYGVKD. The CDR3 here is CAIKGTGETGELFF. The CDR3 region has the DNA TGTGCCATCAAGGGGACAGGGGAAACCGGGGAGCTGTTTTTT.

This rearrangement joins TRBV6-5 to TRBJ1-3; D remains ambiguous. Germline V gene data show CDR1 as MNHEY and CDR2 as SVGAGI. V lost 10 bases and J 1 base, leaving 8 bases between the germline ends. CDR3 length equals 12 residues. The chain's CDR3 is CATFGSGNTIYF. As DNA, the CDR3 is TGTGCCACCTTCGGGTCTGGAAACACCATATATTTT.

The rearrangement uses TRBV6-1 and TRBJ2-7; TRBD1 aligns across 7 bases. Per the germline V gene, CDR1 is MNHNS and CDR2 is SASEGT. J was trimmed by 0 bases and V by 4 bases; bases with no gene match: 6. The CDR3 is 15 amino acids. The CDR3 region has the DNA TGTGCCAGCAGTGTAAGGGGGCACAGCTCCTACGAGCAGTACTTC. The encoded protein is CASSVRGHSSYEQYF.

The chain carries TRBV7-2 and TRBJ2-5; 8 bases are shared with TRBD1. The V gene's germline CDR1 is SGHTA and CDR2 FQGNSA. V gave up 7 bases and J gave up 5 bases; unmatched junction bases: 6. The CDR3 totals 13 residues. DNA of the CDR3: TGTGCCAGCACTCCCAGGGGGCTGGAGACCCAGTACTTC. It specifies CASTPRGLETQYF.

This chain links TRBV7-2 with TRBJ2-7; 8 bases fit TRBD1. This CDR3 is 15 amino acids long. Germline assignment: CDR1 SGHTA and CDR2 FQGNSA. Losses at the gene ends were 3 bases for V and 1 base for J; bases not matched to a gene: 5. As DNA, the CDR3 is TGTGCCAGCAGCTTCTCCGGGACAGGTTCCTACGAGCAGTACTTC. It yields the protein CASSFSGTGSYEQYF.

V usage is TRBV18 and J usage is TRBJ2-1; TRBD2 might be the D (6 bases). Germline CDR1 is KGHSH and CDR2 is LQKENI. Deletions cut 2 bases from V and 5 bases from J, with 13 bases between. The CDR3 is 15 residues long. This CDR3 reads CASSPGGMAHNEQFF. CDR3 nucleotides: TGTGCCAGCTCACCAGGGGGGATGGCCCACAATGAGCAGTTCTTC.

The chain uses TRBV7-9 and TRBJ2-2, with 11 bases lining up with TRBD1. The CDR3 is 16 amino acids. The V gene end was trimmed by 3 bases and the J gene end by 6 bases; junction bases not matched to a gene: 6. Germline CDR1 reads SEHNR; CDR2 reads FQNEAQ (reference sequence). The CDR3 DNA reads as TGTGCCAGCAGCTTTGGGACAGGGGGAATCTCCGGGGAGCTGTTTTTT. This gives the protein CASSFGTGGISGELFF.

The V gene is TRBV7-3, the J gene TRBJ2-7, with TRBD2 identical over 10 bases. Trimming at V came to 5 bases and at J to 4 bases, leaving 14 bases not matched to a gene. CDR1 is SGHTA, CDR2 FQGTGA, per germline. This CDR3 has 17 residues. The DNA of the CDR3 is TGTGCCAGCAGCACCACGGGCCTAGCGGGAGTGTCGTACGAGCAGTACTTC. Protein: CASSTTGLAGVSYEQYF.

The chain recombines TRBV6-4 with TRBJ2-3; TRBD2 matches at 11 bases. This CDR3 contains 17 residues. Germline V gives CDR1 MRHNA, CDR2 SNTAGT. The trim removed 0 bases at V and 5 bases at J, leaving 7 bases unmatched. The DNA for the CDR3 is TGTGCCAGCAGTGACTCTGCTAGCGGGGGGTTGGGAGATACGCAGTATTTT. It codes for CASSDSASGGLGDTQYF.

This clone was seen a handful of times. V usage is TRBV5-4 and J usage is TRBJ2-5; D call uncertain. Trimming stripped 3 bases from V and 4 bases from J, with 16 bases between. The CDR3 is 15 residues long. Looked up from germline, CDR1 is SGHNT and CDR2 is YYREEE (reference sequence). The CDR3 bases are TGTGCCAGCAGCTCGCCCCCGGGTTCGGGAGAGACCCAGTACTTC. Its translation is CASSSPPGSGETQYF.

V usage is TRBV18 and J usage is TRBJ1-4; the D gene is possibly TRBD1 (6 bases). The germline V and J ends were trimmed by 2 bases and 5 bases, with 12 bases remaining between them. This CDR3 comprises 15 residues. CDR1 is KGHSH, CDR2 LQKENI, per germline. The CDR3, as DNA: TGTGCCAGCTCACCAACAGGGACGGGGAATGAAAAACTGTTTTTT. The encoded protein is CASSPTGTGNEKLFF.